These 18 T cell receptor beta chains came from one sample sequenced in a study of shared clonotypes between healthy human individuals. It was CD45RO-negative cells, positively selected for CCR7, that made up naive CD8 cells, with terminally differentiated effector memory CD45RA+ cells excluded. Repertoires were generated with immunoSEQ multiplex PCR, while TCRdb's copy carries only in-frame clones and drops some. The sample has about 2 million clones; about 95% are singletons. Specimen: naive CD8+ T cells sorted from blood. Every receptor here comes from a young man in good health.

This clone was seen only a few times. The V and J genes are TRBV7-2 and TRBJ1-4; D may be TRBD1 (6 bases). The CDR3 contains 16 residues. Trimming cost V 5 bases and J 8 bases, with 21 bases left between them. Germline CDR1 SGHTA, CDR2 FQGNSA. CDR3 amino acids: CASSPSPGGVREKLFF. The CDR3 DNA is TGTGCCAGCAGCCCGTCCCCGGGGGGCGTTAGGGAAAAACTGTTTTTT. The whole variable domain, remainder taken from reference TRBV7-2 and TRBJ1-4, is GAGVSQSPSNKVTEKGKDVELRCDPISGHTALYWYRQSLGQGLEFLIYFQGNSAPDKSGLPSDRFSAERTGGSVSTLTIQRTQQEDSAVYLCASSPSPGGVREKLFFGSGTQLSVL.

The chain uses TRBV19 and TRBJ1-5; D remains unclear. V lost 5 bases to trimming and J lost 7 bases, with 9 bases between them. The CDR3 extends over 12 amino acids. Germline lookup yields CDR1 LNHDA and CDR2 SQIVND (reference sequence). The CDR3 loop reads CASSEGWQPQHF. As DNA, the CDR3 is TGTGCCAGTAGTGAGGGTTGGCAGCCCCAGCATTTT.

Concerning this clone itself: Since no conserved phenylalanine or tryptophan closes the CDR3, a read error is the likely cause. This CDR3 is CAWLGLAGDTGELFL. CDR3 in DNA: TGTGCCTGGCTCGGACTAGCGGGAGACACCGGGGAGCTGTTTCTT. J is TRBJ2-2 and V is TRBV30; 13 bases match TRBD2. The CDR3 has 15 residues. Germline lookup yields CDR1 GTSNPN and CDR2 SVGIG (reference sequence). The junction had 3 bases not matched to a gene; V was cut back by 5 bases and J by 3 bases.

V gene TRBV6-1 combines with J gene TRBJ2-4, with TRBD1 as a possible D gene (5 bases). Germline V gene lookup returns CDR1 MNHNS and CDR2 SASEGT. CDR3 length: 16 amino acids. V lost 3 bases and J lost 7, with 19 bases in between. CDR3 nucleotides: TGTGCCAGCAGTGATGTTGGTTGGCAGGGAAGGAACATTCAGTACTTC. It codes for CASSDVGWQGRNIQYF.

The chain joins TRBV7-6 to TRBJ1-1; a weak D match, TRBD1 (5 bases). The germline gives CDR1 SGHVS, CDR2 FNYEAQ. Trimming shortened V by 8 bases and J by 1 base, and 5 bases separated the two germline ends. The CDR3 totals 11 residues. CDR3: CASGGNTEAFF. In nucleotides, the CDR3 is TGTGCCAGCGGGGGGAACACTGAAGCTTTCTTT.

Remarks on this clone: Other DNA sequences in this specimen translate into the identical CDR3. The chain links TRBV5-4 to TRBJ2-2, with D hard to call. The CDR3 contains 12 residues. Germline loops: CDR1 SGHNT, CDR2 YYREEE (reference sequence). Trimming removed 4 bases at V and 7 bases at J, with 8 bases between. The CDR3 region is CASSLGGGELFF. The CDR3 nucleotides read TGTGCCAGCAGCCTGGGTGGCGGGGAGCTGTTTTTT.

Concerning this clone itself: In the same sample, other DNA sequences code for this CDR3. In DNA form, the CDR3 reads TGTGCCAGCAGTGAAGGGGGGAGGGAGACCCAGTACTTC. Its translation is CASSEGGRETQYF. The V and J genes are TRBV2 and TRBJ2-5; perhaps TRBD2 as D (6 bases). CDR1 and CDR2 from the germline V gene are SNHLY and FYNNEI. CDR3 size: 13 residues. Trimming removed 1 base at V and 5 bases at J, with 8 bases between.

The chain employs TRBV7-9 and TRBJ1-1; the D is unclear. The CDR3 loop spans 11 amino acids. CDR1 is SEHNR, CDR2 FQNEAQ, per germline (reference sequence). Trimming took off 5 bases at V and 10 bases at J, with 11 bases between the two ends. The CDR3 here is CASSPDHGAFF. DNA for the CDR3: TGTGCCAGCAGCCCGGACCACGGAGCTTTCTTT. The variable domain in full, with the rest retrieved from reference TRBV7-9 and TRBJ1-1, is DTGVSQNPRHKITKRGQNVTFRCDPISEHNRLYWYRQTLGQGPEFLTYFQNEAQLEKSRLLSDRFSAERPKGSFSTLEIQRTEQGDSAMYLCASSPDHGAFFGQGTRLTVV.

The chain joins TRBV6-1 to TRBJ1-1; tentatively, D is TRBD1 (5 bases). CDR1 and CDR2 (germline): MNHNS, SASEGT. This CDR3 is built from 15 residues. V gave up 3 bases and J gave up 0 bases, with 11 bases separating them. CDR3 amino acids: CASSDREGMNTEAFF. In DNA, the CDR3 is TGTGCCAGCAGTGACAGGGAGGGGATGAACACTGAAGCTTTCTTT.

The CDR3 sequence is CASSFGTGTAYGYTF. The CDR3, as DNA: TGTGCCAGCAGCTTCGGTACCGGGACAGCCTATGGCTACACCTTC. This sequence joins TRBV5-4 and TRBJ1-2; the match to TRBD1 covers 7 bases. The germline V gene has CDR1 SGHNT and CDR2 YYREEE (reference sequence). The CDR3 runs 15 residues. The V gene end was trimmed by 2 bases and the J gene end by 4 bases; junction bases not matched to a gene: 8.

The chain employs TRBV4-1 and TRBJ1-2; the D is unclear. The CDR3 runs 14 residues. V was clipped by 1 base and J by 3 bases, with 9 bases between them. Germline CDR1 and CDR2: MGHRA and YSYEKL. CDR3 in DNA: TGCGCCAGCAGCCAAGTGAACAGCTACTATGGCTACACCTTC. It codes for CASSQVNSYYGYTF.

This chain uses TRBV4-3 with TRBJ2-1; D gene uncertain. The CDR3 contains 13 residues. Trimming removed 0 bases at V and 8 bases at J, with 8 bases between. Per the germline V gene, CDR1 is LGHNA and CDR2 is YSLEER. The CDR3 DNA is TGCGCCAGCAGCCAAGATATGGTTGATGAGCAGTTCTTC. Its protein product is CASSQDMVDEQFF.

This chain links TRBV6-4 with TRBJ1-1; the D is unclear. The germline CDR1 and CDR2 sequences are MRHNA and SNTAGT. There are 15 residues in the CDR3. Trimming shortened V by 6 bases and J by 1 base, and 15 bases separated the two germline ends. The CDR3 sequence is CASRLILSGNTEAFF. The CDR3 region has the DNA TGTGCCAGCAGACTAATTCTATCAGGGAACACTGAAGCTTTCTTT.

Turning to this clone: The sample has other DNA sequences that encode this CDR3 too. V and J are TRBV27 and TRBJ1-2; 8 bases fit TRBD1. CDR1 and CDR2 from the germline V gene are MNHEY and SMNVEV (reference sequence). Trimming took 4 bases from V and 5 from J; bases not matched to a gene: 6. There are 14 residues in the CDR3. CDR3 region: CASSSDRDRYGYTF. CDR3 coding DNA: TGTGCCAGCAGTTCCGACCGGGACAGGTATGGCTACACCTTC.

The V call is TRBV5-1, the J call TRBJ2-7; D possibly corresponds to TRBD1 (6 bases). This CDR3 region has 15 residues. The V end lost 5 bases, the J end lost 4 bases, and 19 bases lay between the germline ends. Germline V gene sequence: CDR1 SGHRS, CDR2 YFSETQ. CDR3: CASRSNQGPFYEQYF. CDR3 sequence (DNA): TGCGCCAGCAGATCGAACCAGGGGCCCTTTTACGAGCAGTACTTC.

The chain links TRBV6-6 to TRBJ1-6; D remains unclear. V was cut by 6 bases and J by 6 bases, with 6 bases left in between. Per germline, CDR1 MNHNY and CDR2 SVGAGI (reference sequence). The CDR3 is made up of 12 amino acids. The CDR3 nucleotides are TGTGCCAGCAGCCCCTTTAATTCACCCCTCCACTTT. Residues: CASSPFNSPLHF.

This chain joins TRBV13 and TRBJ2-7; D is possibly TRBD2 (5 bases). Per germline, CDR1 PRHDT and CDR2 FYEKMQ (reference sequence). The CDR3 loop spans 15 amino acids. Trimming shortened V by 6 bases and J by 1 base, and 16 bases separated the two germline ends. The chain's CDR3 is CASSNREGVSYEQYF. The CDR3, as DNA: TGTGCCAGCAGTAACCGGGAAGGAGTGTCCTACGAGCAGTACTTC.

The V gene is TRBV29-1, the J gene TRBJ2-1, with 7 bases identical to TRBD1. CDR1 is SQVTM and CDR2 is ANQGSEA in the germline V gene. The CDR3 spans 14 residues. V shed 7 bases and J 6 bases; nucleotides not matched to a gene: 12. Here the CDR3 DNA reads TGCAGCGGCGCCGGGACAGACAATGGCAATGAGCAGTTCTTC. It specifies CSGAGTDNGNEQFF.